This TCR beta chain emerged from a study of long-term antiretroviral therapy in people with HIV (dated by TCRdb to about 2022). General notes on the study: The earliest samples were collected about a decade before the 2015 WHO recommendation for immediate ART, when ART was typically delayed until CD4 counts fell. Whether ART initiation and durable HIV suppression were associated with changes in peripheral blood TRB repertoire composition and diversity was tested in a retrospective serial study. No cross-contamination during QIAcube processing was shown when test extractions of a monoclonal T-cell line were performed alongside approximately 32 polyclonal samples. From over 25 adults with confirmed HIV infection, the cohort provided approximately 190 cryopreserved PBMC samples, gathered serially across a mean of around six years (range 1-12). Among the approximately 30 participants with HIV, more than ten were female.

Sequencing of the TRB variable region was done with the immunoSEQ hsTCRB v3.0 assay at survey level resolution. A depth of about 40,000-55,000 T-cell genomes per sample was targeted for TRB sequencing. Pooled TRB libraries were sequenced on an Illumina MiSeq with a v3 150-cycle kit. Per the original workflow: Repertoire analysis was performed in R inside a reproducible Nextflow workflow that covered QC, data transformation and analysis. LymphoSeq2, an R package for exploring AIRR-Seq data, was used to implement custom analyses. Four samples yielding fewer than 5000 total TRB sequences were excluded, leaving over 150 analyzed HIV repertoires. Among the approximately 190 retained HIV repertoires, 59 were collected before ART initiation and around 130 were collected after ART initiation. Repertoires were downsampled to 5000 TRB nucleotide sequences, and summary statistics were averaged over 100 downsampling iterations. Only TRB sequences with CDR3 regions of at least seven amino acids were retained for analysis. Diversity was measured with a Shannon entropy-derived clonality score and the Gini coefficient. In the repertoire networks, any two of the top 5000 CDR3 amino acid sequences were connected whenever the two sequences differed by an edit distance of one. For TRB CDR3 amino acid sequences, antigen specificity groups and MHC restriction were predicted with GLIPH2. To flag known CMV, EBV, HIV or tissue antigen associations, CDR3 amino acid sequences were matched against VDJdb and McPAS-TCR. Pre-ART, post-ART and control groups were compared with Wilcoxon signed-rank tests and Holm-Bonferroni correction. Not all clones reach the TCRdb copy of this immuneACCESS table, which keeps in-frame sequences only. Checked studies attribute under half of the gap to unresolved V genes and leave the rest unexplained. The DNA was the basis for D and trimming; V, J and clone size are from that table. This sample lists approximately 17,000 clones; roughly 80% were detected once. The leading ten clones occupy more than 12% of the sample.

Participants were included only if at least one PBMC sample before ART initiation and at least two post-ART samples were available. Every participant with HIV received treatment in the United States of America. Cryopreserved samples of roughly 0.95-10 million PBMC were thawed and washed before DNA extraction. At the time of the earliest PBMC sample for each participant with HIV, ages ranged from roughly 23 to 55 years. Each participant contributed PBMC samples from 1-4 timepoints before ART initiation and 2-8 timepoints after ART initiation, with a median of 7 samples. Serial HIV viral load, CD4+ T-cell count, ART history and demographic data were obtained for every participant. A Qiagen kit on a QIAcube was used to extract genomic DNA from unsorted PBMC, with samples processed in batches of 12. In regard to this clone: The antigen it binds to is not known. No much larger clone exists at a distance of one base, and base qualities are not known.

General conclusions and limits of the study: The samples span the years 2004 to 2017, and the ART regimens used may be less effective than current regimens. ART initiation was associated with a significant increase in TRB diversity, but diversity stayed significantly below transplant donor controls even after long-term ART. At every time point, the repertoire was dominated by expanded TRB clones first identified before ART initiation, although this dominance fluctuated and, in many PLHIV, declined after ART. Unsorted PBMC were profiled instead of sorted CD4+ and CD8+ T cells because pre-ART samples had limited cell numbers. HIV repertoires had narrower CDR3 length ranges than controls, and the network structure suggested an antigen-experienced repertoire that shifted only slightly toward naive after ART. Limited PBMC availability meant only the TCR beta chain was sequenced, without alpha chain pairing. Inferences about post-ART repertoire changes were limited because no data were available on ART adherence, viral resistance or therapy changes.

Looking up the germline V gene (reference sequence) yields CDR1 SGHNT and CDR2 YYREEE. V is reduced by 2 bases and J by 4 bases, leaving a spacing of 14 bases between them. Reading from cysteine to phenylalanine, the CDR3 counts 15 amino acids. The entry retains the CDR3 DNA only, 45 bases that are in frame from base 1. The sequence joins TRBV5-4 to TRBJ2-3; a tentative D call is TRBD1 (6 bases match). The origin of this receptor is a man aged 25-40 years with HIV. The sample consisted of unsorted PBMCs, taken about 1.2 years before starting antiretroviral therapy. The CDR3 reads CASSFAAGVPDTQYF. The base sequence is TGTGCCAGCAGCTTCGCGGCAGGGGTCCCAGATACGCAGTATTTT.